This T cell receptor beta chain was recorded in a study of long-term antiretroviral therapy in people with HIV. Study-level information: Samples from the earliest time points predate the 2015 immediate-ART recommendation by about a decade.

The CDR3 extends over 16 amino acids. The V gene's germline CDR1 is SEHNR and CDR2 FQNEAQ (reference sequence). V gave up 5 bases and J gave up 4 bases; unmatched junction bases: 10. The assay, immunoSEQ v3.0, was run at survey level. Using immunoSEQ multiplex PCR, the repertoire was profiled, and TCRdb retains in-frame clones only, with some absent. The table has some 22,000 clones, 70% to 90% seen once. The chain links TRBV7-9 to TRBJ2-7; TRBD1 matches at 11 bases. Source: unsorted PBMCs, taken 0.6 years after starting antiretroviral therapy. The source is a man aged 60 to 69 with HIV. CDR3 sequence: CASSPPRDRGLYEQYF. CDR3 bases: TGTGCCAGCAGCCCCCCCAGGGACAGGGGGTTGTACGAGCAGTACTTC.